This T cell receptor beta chain derives from a study of shared clonotypes between healthy human individuals. Study-wide background: Three plates each covered CD4 naive and memory; CD8 naive two, CD8 memory one.

HIV-negative, healthy adults without recent acute infections or vaccinations were the donors. The donors, all of them Caucasian adults, lived in Nashville, Tennessee. The junction had 6 bases not matched to a gene; V was cut back by 3 bases and J by 7 bases. The CDR3 spans 14 residues. Germline assignment: CDR1 GTSNPN and CDR2 SVGIG (reference sequence). Profiled with immunoSEQ multiplex PCR; TCRdb holds only in-frame clones, not every one. The sample contains roughly 760,000 clones, 74% of which appear only once. The sequencing input was memory CD4+ T cells sorted from blood. Indicated subset: CD45RA-negative fraction. The chain employs TRBV30 and TRBJ2-1, with 10 bases that match TRBD2. The receptor was derived from a woman aged 30 to 39 in good health. CDR3 in DNA: TGTGCCTGGAGGGGGCTAGCGGGAGTTAATGAGCAGTTCTTC. It is translated as CAWRGLAGVNEQFF. The variable domain in full, with the rest retrieved from reference TRBV30 and TRBJ2-1, is SQTIHQWPATLVQPVGSPLSLECTVEGTSNPNLYWYRQAAGRGLQLLFYSVGIGQISSEVPQNLSASRPQDRQFILSSKKLLLSDSGFYLCAWRGLAGVNEQFFGPGTRLTVL.